One TCR beta chain is described in this entry. Its antigen is unknown. There are no base qualities to consult, and no much larger clone falls within one base. The immunoSEQ Assay, which uses bias-controlled multiplex PCR amplification of genomic DNA, was used to profile TCRbeta CDR3 regions. In the original analysis: To quantify the absolute abundance of each unique TCRbeta CDR3 region, the sequences were collapsed and filtered. Differential abundance was assessed using a binomial (Fisher-equivalent) model and a beta-binomial model in which time-dependent variance fitted from healthy donors was added. Clones with fewer than 5 combined templates were excluded, and clones with Benjamini-Hochberg FDR below 0.01 were called differentially abundant. In the beta-binomial model, variance was expressed as a function of the total template count across the two samples, in the form v = (b*log(k)+a)^2. TCRdb carries this immuneACCESS record with in-frame sequences only. Its versions omit some clonotypes, under half of them owing to an unresolved V gene in the studies checked, with the rest unexplained. V and J calls and clone size are those listed in that table; D and trimming were worked out from the DNA. The sample includes about 100,000 clones, with over 75% observed a single time. About 6% of the sample rests with the top ten.

No immune events such as infections were documented for the healthy donors during the collection period. Blood repertoires from healthy donors were used as a training cohort for calibrating time-dependent variance in a beta-binomial model of differential abundance of T-cell clones. The training cohort included around 10 healthy donors, of whom 3 were female and 7 were male. An age range of roughly 25 to 65 years, with an average of 43 years, was recorded for the donors. Whole blood, obtained from a commercial supplier, was collected from each healthy donor at three time points spaced approximately two weeks apart. Genomic DNA was extracted from unsorted whole blood for immunosequencing. The data derive from a study of identifying expanded T cells in peripheral blood (dated by TCRdb to about 2019). Looking at the study overall: Technical replicates were generated by sequencing separate aliquots of the same genomic DNA pool, with four replicates compared pairwise. The full study reports these points: The authors expected that over much longer intervals, such as months to years, biological variance in healthy repertoires might increase even further. The binomial model flagged approximately 1.2 differentially abundant clones between technical replicates, compared with roughly 15 over about 2 weeks and 19 over around 4 weeks. Both the number of clones called differentially abundant and the false-positive rate were significantly reduced by the beta-binomial model across all healthy-donor time intervals. In all healthy donors, the variance in clone template counts between samples taken two to three weeks apart rose significantly as total template count increased.

Based on the germline V gene, the CDR1 and CDR2 sequences are ENHRY and SYGVKD. The CDR3, cysteine through phenylalanine, is 14 amino acids long. Just the 42-base CDR3 DNA is kept, in frame starting at base 1. V is pared back by 2 bases and J by 3 bases, with 7 bases lying between the germline termini. The clonotype originates from a person between 18 and 70 years old in good health. Input material: blood. The rearranged chain carries TRBV10-3 and TRBJ1-4; the D gene is unclear. The DNA sequence reads TGTGCCATCAGTGAGCCGGGCTCTAATGAAAAACTGTTTTTT. Its product reads: CAISEPGSNEKLFF.